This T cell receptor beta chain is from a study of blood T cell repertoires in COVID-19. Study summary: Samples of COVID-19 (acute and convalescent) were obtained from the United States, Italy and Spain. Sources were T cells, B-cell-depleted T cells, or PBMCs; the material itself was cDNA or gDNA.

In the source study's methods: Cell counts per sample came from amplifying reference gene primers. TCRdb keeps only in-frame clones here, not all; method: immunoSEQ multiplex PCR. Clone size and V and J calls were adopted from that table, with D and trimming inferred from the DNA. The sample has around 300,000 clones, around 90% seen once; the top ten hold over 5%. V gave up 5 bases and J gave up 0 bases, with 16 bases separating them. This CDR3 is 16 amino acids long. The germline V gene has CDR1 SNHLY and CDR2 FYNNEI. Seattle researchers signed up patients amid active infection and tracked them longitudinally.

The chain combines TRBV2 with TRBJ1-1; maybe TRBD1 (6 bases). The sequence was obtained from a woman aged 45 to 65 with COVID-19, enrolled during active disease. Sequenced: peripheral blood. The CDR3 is CASSPNQGRVNTEAFF. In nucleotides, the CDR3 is TGTGCCAGCAGTCCAAATCAGGGGAGAGTGAACACTGAAGCTTTCTTT.